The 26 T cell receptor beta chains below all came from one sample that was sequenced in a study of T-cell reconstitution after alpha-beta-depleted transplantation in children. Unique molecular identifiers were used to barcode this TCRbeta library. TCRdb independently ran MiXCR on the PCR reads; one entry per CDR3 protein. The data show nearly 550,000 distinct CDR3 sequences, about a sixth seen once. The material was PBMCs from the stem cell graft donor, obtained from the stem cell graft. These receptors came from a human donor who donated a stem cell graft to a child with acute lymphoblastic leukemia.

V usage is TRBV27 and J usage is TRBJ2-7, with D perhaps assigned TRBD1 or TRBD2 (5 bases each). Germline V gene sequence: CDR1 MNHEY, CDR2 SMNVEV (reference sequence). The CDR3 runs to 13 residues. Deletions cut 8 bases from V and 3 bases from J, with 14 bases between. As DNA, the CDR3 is TGTGCCAGCGCACTCCGGGGCAACTACGAGCAGTACTTC. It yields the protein CASALRGNYEQYF.

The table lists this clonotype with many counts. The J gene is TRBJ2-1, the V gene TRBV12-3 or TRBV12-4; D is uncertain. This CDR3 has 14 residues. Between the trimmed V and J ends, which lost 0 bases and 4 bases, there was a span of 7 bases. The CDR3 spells CASSLAGLYNEQFF. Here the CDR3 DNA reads TGTGCCAGCAGTTTAGCCGGATTATACAATGAGCAGTTCTTC.

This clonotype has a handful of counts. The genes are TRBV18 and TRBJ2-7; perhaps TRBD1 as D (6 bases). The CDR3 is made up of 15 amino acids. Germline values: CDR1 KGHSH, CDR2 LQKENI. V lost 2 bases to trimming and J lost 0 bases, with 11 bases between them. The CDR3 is CASSPADSPSYEQYF. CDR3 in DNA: TGTGCCAGCTCACCAGCGGACAGTCCCTCCTACGAGCAGTACTTC.

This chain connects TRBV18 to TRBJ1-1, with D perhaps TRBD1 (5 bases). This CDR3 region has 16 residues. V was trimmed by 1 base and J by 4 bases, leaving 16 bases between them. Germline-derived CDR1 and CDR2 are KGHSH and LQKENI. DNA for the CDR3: TGTGCCAGCTCACCACGGGGGAGAACCCTTGGCACTGAAGCTTTCTTT. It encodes CASSPRGRTLGTEAFF. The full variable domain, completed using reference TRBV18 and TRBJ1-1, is NAGVMQNPRHLVRRRGQEARLRCSPMKGHSHVYWYRQLPEEGLKFMVYLQKENIIDESGMPKERFSAEFPKEGPSILRIQQVVRGDSAAYFCASSPRGRTLGTEAFFGQGTRLTVV.

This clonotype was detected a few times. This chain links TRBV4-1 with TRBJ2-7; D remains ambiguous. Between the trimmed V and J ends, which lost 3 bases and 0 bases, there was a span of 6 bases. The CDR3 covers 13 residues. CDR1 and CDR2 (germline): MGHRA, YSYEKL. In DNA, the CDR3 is TGCGCCAGCAGCCAGATTGCCTCCTACGAGCAGTACTTC. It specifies CASSQIASYEQYF.

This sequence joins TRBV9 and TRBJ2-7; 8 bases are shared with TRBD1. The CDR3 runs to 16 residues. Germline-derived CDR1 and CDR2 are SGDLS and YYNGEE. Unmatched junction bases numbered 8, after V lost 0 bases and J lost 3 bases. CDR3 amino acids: CASSVVRGQGDYEQYF. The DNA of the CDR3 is TGTGCCAGCAGCGTAGTAAGAGGACAGGGCGACTACGAGCAGTACTTC.

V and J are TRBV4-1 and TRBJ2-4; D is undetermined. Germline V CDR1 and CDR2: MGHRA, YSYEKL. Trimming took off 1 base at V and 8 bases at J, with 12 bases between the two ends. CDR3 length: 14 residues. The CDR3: CASSQGLRVDIQYF. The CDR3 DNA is TGCGCCAGCAGCCAAGGGCTACGGGTTGACATTCAGTACTTC.

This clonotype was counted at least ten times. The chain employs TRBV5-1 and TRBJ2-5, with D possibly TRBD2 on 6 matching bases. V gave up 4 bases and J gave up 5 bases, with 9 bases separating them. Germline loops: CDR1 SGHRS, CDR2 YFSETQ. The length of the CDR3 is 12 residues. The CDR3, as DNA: TGCGCCAGCAGCCCCCGGGGGGAGACCCAGTACTTC. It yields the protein CASSPRGETQYF.

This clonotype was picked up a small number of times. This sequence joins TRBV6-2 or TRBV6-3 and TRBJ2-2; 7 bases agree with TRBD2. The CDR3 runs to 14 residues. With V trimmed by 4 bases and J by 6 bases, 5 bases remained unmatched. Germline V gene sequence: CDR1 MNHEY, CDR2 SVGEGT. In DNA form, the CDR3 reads TGTGCCAGCAGTTCACGACTAGCTCCCGGGGAGCTGTTTTTT. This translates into CASSSRLAPGELFF.

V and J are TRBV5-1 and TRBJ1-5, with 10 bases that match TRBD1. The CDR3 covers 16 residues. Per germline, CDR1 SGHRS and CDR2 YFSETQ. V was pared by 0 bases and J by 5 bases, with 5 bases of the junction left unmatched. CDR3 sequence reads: CASSLVGTGVHQPQHF. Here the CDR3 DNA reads TGCGCCAGCAGCTTGGTAGGGACAGGGGTGCATCAGCCCCAGCATTTT.

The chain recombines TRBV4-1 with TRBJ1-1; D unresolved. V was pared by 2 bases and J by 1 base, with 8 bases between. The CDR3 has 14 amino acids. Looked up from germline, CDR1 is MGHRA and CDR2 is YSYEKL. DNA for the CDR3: TGCGCCAGCAGCCAAAGGGTAGAGAACACTGAAGCTTTCTTT. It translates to CASSQRVENTEAFF.

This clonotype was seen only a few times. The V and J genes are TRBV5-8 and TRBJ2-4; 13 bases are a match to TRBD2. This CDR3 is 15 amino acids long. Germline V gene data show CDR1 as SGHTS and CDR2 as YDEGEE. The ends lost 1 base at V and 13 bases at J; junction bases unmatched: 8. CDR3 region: CASSLLTSGRAGQYF. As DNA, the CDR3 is TGTGCCAGCAGCTTGCTCACTAGCGGGAGGGCCGGCCAGTACTTC.

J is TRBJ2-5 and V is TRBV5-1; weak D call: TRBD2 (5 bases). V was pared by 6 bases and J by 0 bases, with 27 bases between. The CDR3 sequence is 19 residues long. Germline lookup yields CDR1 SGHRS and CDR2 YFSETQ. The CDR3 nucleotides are TGCGCCAGCAAAAGTCGTAGCGTCTCTACCTGGGAGTACCAAGAGACCCAGTACTTC. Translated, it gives CASKSRSVSTWEYQETQYF.

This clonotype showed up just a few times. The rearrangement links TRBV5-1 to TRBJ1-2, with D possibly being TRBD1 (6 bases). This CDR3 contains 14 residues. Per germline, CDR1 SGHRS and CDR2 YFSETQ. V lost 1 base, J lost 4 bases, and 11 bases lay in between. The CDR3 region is CASSLPDSLYGYTF. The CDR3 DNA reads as TGCGCCAGCAGCTTGCCGGACAGTCTCTATGGCTACACCTTC.

This CDR3 reads CASREGWGNTIYF. The CDR3 bases are TGTGCCAGCAGAGAGGGTTGGGGAAACACCATATATTTT. The chain has TRBV2 and TRBJ1-3; D is unresolved. The CDR3 has 13 amino acids. Trimming removed 6 bases at V and 4 bases at J, with 10 bases between. CDR1 SNHLY and CDR2 FYNNEI come from the germline V gene.

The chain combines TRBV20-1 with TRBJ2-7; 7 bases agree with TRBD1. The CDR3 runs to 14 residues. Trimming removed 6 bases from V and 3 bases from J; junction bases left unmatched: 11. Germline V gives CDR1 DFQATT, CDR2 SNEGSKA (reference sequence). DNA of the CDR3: TGCAGTGCCGAATCCGGGACAGCTTACTACGAGCAGTACTTC. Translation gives CSAESGTAYYEQYF.

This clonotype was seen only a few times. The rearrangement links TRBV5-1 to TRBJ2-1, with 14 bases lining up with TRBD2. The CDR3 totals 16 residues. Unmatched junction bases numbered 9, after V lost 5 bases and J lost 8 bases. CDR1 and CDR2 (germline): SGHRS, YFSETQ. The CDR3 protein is CASRGGLAGGVYEQFF. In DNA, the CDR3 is TGCGCCAGCAGGGGCGGACTAGCGGGAGGTGTCTATGAGCAGTTCTTC.

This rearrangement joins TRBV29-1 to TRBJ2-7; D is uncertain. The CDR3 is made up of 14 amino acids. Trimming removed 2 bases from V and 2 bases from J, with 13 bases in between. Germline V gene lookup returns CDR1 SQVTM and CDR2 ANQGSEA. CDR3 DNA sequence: TGCAGCGTTGAATTGGTGCGCAAACCCTACGAGCAGTACTTC. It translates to CSVELVRKPYEQYF.

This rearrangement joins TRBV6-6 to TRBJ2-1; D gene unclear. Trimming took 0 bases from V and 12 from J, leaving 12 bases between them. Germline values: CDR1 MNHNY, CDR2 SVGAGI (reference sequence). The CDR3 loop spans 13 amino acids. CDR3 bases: TGTGCCAGCAGTTACTCGGGCTCTCTAGGGCAGTTCTTC. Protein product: CASSYSGSLGQFF.

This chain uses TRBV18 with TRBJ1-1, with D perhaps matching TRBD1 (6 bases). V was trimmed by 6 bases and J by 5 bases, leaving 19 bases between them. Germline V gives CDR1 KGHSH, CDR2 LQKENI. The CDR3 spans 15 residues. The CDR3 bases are TGTGCCAGCTCCCGACTACAGGGAAGTTGGACTGAAGCTTTCTTT. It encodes CASSRLQGSWTEAFF.

The CDR3 nucleotides read TGCAGTGCTAGAGGCCCCGTGGATTCACCCCTCCACTTT. Translating gives CSARGPVDSPLHF. The chain joins TRBV20-1 to TRBJ1-6; D unresolved. CDR1 and CDR2 from the germline V gene are DFQATT and SNEGSKA (reference sequence). The CDR3 is 13 residues long. With 1 base removed from V and 8 bases from J, the gap between germline ends came to 9 bases.

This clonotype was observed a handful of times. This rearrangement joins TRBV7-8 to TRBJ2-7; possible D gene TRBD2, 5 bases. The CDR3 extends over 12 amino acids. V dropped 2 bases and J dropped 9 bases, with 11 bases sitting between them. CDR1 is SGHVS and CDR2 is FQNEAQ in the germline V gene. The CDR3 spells CASSLPGYGQYF. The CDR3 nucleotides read TGTGCCAGCAGCTTACCGGGATATGGGCAGTACTTC.

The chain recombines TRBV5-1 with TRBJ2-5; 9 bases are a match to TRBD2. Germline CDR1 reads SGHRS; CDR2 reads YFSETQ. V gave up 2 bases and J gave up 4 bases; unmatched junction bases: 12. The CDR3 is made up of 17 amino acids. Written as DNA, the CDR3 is TGCGCCAGCAGCTTACGGTCCTCGACTAGCGGCGGAGAGACCCAGTACTTC. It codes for CASSLRSSTSGGETQYF.

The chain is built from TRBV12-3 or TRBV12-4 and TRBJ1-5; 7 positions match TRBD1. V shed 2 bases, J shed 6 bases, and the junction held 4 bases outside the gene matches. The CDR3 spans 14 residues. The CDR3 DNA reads TGTGCCAGCAGTTTAACGGCAGGGGGTCAGCCCCAGCATTTT. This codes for CASSLTAGGQPQHF.

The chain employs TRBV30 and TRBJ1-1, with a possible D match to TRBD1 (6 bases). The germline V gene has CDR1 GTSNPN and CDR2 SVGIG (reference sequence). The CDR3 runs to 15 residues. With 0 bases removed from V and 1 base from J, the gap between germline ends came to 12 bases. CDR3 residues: CAWSVSTGPNTEAFF. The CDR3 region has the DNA TGTGCCTGGAGTGTATCGACAGGTCCGAACACTGAAGCTTTCTTT.

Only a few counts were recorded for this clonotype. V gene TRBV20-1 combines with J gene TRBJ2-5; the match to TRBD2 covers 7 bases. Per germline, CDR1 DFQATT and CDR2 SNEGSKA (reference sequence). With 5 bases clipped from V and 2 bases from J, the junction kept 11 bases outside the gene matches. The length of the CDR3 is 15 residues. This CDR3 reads CSAYGGGRTQETQYF. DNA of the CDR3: TGCAGTGCTTACGGCGGGGGTCGCACTCAAGAGACCCAGTACTTC.